Presented here are 19 T cell receptor beta chains from one specimen sequenced in a study of CD8 T cells in ankylosing spondylitis. TCRdb passed the 5' RACE reads through MiXCR, listing each CDR3 protein once. The table records 250,000 to 400,000 distinct CDR3 sequences, roughly 11% of them present only once. The sample consisted of blood, either unsorted or a sorted T cell fraction (not recorded which). The receptors were gathered from a female donor with ankylosing spondylitis or in good health (not recorded which).

This clonotype showed up many times. V usage is TRBV7-6 and J usage is TRBJ2-7; 11 nucleotides match TRBD2. V lost 0 bases, J lost 4 bases, and 5 bases stayed unmatched. Per the germline V gene, CDR1 is SGHVS and CDR2 is FNYEAQ. CDR3 length equals 16 residues. Here the CDR3 reads CASSLARPSGGYEQYF. The CDR3, as DNA: TGTGCCAGCAGCTTAGCGCGGCCTAGCGGGGGGTACGAGCAGTACTTC.

This clonotype showed up just a few times. This chain connects TRBV7-8 to TRBJ2-7, with 7 bases fitting TRBD1. The CDR3 contains 13 residues. The trim removed 11 bases at V and 5 bases at J, leaving 12 bases unmatched. Germline CDR1 reads SGHVS; CDR2 reads FQNEAQ. The CDR3 bases are TGTGCCGGTGGCTCGATAGGGGGCCACGAGCAGTACTTC. Protein: CAGGSIGGHEQYF.

The chain employs TRBV12-3 or TRBV12-4 and TRBJ2-1; the match to TRBD2 covers 10 bases. CDR3 length equals 13 residues. With 1 base clipped from V and 14 bases from J, the junction kept 5 bases outside the gene matches. In DNA, the CDR3 is TGTGCCAGCAGTTTAGATGGGCTAGCGGGGGAGTTCTTC. Its protein is CASSLDGLAGEFF.

This clonotype was seen more than once but under ten times. The chain carries TRBV5-1 and TRBJ1-2, with 7 bases aligning to TRBD1. Germline loops: CDR1 SGHRS, CDR2 YFSETQ. V lost 1 base to trimming and J lost 5 bases; unmatched junction nucleotides: 11. CDR3 length: 16 amino acids. CDR3 protein: CASSLSPRGQIYGYTF. CDR3 bases: TGCGCCAGCAGCTTGTCCCCGAGGGGGCAGATTTATGGCTACACCTTC.

This clonotype was detected only a few times. The chain is built from TRBV20-1 and TRBJ2-1, with 8 bases identical to TRBD2. The CDR3 loop spans 15 amino acids. CDR1 and CDR2 (germline): DFQATT, SNEGSKA (reference sequence). V lost 5 bases, J lost 8 bases, and 14 bases stayed unmatched. CDR3 protein: CSAPEASGSMDEQFF. CDR3 bases: TGCAGTGCTCCCGAGGCCAGCGGGAGTATGGATGAGCAGTTCTTC.

This clonotype was counted many times. This rearrangement joins TRBV20-1 to TRBJ2-2, with TRBD1 identical over 12 bases. Trimming took 0 bases from V and 6 from J; bases not matched to a gene: 5. The germline V gene encodes CDR1 DFQATT and CDR2 SNEGSKA (reference sequence). The CDR3 is 16 amino acids. CDR3 nucleotides: TGCAGTGCTAGAGATCGGGACAGGGGGCCTGCCGGGGAGCTGTTTTTT. It encodes CSARDRDRGPAGELFF.

A few counts support this clonotype. The chain employs TRBV5-5 and TRBJ2-5; TRBD1 or TRBD2 may be the D gene (5 bases each). Germline lookup yields CDR1 SGHKS and CDR2 YYEKEE (reference sequence). V dropped 8 bases and J dropped 4 bases, with 12 bases sitting between them. The CDR3 runs to 12 residues. The DNA for the CDR3 is TGTGCCAGAATCAGGGCGGGAGAGACCCAGTACTTC. Its translation: CARIRAGETQYF.

In this sample, this clonotype turned up many times. The junction and the germline gene differ at one end; a read error may be behind it. The genes are TRBV7-9 and TRBJ2-7, with 8 bases aligning to TRBD2. The CDR3 contains 12 residues. Germline V CDR1 and CDR2: SEHNR, FQNEAQ (reference sequence). The DNA of the CDR3 is TGTGTCAGCGGGGGCAGAACCTACGAGCAGTACTTC. Amino acid sequence: CVSGGRTYEQYF. Based on the CDR3 plus reference TRBV7-9 and TRBJ2-7, the full variable domain is DTGVSQNPRHKITKRGQNVTFRCDPISEHNRLYWYRQTLGQGPEFLTYFQNEAQLEKSRLLSDRFSAERPKGSFSTLEIQRTEQGDSAMYLCVSGGRTYEQYFGPGTRLTVT.

The chain employs TRBV6-1 and TRBJ2-2; the D is unclear. V was shortened by 8 bases and J by 0 bases, with 10 bases between the two germline ends. Germline lookup yields CDR1 MNHNS and CDR2 SASEGT. The CDR3 is 14 residues long. CDR3 nucleotide sequence: TGTGCCAGCGTCCGTGACGCGAACACCGGGGAGCTGTTTTTT. This translates into CASVRDANTGELFF.

The CDR3 protein is CASSPLQGTYEQYF. CDR3 bases: TGCGCCAGCAGCCCACTCCAGGGGACCTACGAGCAGTACTTC. The chain employs TRBV4-1 and TRBJ2-7, with D possibly matching TRBD1 (6 bases). CDR1 is MGHRA and CDR2 is YSYEKL in the germline V gene. The CDR3 covers 14 residues. V lost 4 bases, J lost 2 bases, and 12 bases lay in between.

This clonotype was counted at least ten times. The chain couples TRBV27 to TRBJ1-2; D is unclear. The CDR3 has 14 residues. Germline V gene data show CDR1 as MNHEY and CDR2 as SMNVEV (reference sequence). The V end lost 3 bases, the J end lost 6 bases, and 14 bases lay between the germline ends. The CDR3 loop reads CASSFSTERDGYTF. The CDR3 nucleotides read TGTGCCAGCAGTTTTTCCACGGAAAGGGATGGCTACACCTTC.

This clonotype was recorded many times. The rearrangement uses TRBV5-1 and TRBJ2-1; 10 bases agree with TRBD2. This CDR3 has 17 residues. Germline loops: CDR1 SGHRS, CDR2 YFSETQ. Trimming took 4 bases from V and 1 from J; bases not matched to a gene: 8. Written as DNA, the CDR3 is TGCGCCAGCAGCGCAAGCGGGGGGGCCGCATCCTACAATGAGCAGTTCTTC. Protein: CASSASGGAASYNEQFF.

There are a few counts of this clonotype. The rearrangement links TRBV29-1 to TRBJ2-7, with 10 bases fitting TRBD2. This CDR3 is 16 amino acids long. Germline lookup yields CDR1 SQVTM and CDR2 ANQGSEA. J lost 0 bases, V lost 3 bases, and 8 bases had no gene match. Written as DNA, the CDR3 is TGCAGCGTTGAGTGGAGTCTAGCGGGAGACTCCTACGAGCAGTACTTC. Amino acids: CSVEWSLAGDSYEQYF.

This clonotype was found many times. The J gene is TRBJ1-6, the V gene TRBV28, with TRBD1 as a possible D gene (5 bases). The germline V and J ends were trimmed by 7 bases and 6 bases, with 13 bases remaining between them. CDR1 is MDHEN, CDR2 SYDVKM, per germline. CDR3 size: 14 residues. The CDR3 sequence is CASTEGRANSPLHF. The CDR3 coding sequence is TGTGCCAGCACAGAGGGCAGGGCTAATTCACCCCTCCACTTT.

This clonotype was detected many times. CDR3 nucleotides: TGTGCCAGCAGCCTCTCACCGACAGGGGTGAACACCGGGGAGCTGTTTTTT. Its translation is CASSLSPTGVNTGELFF. The rearrangement joins TRBV11-2 to TRBJ2-2, with TRBD1 matching 8 bases. From germline, CDR1 is SGHAT and CDR2 FQNNGV. Trimming removed 5 bases from V and 1 base from J; junction bases left unmatched: 9. The CDR3 totals 17 residues. The whole variable domain, filled in from reference TRBV11-2 and TRBJ2-2, reads EAGVAQSPRYKIIEKRQSVAFWCNPISGHATLYWYQQILGQGPKLLIQFQNNGVVDDSQLPKDRFSAERLKGVDSTLKIQPAKLEDSAVYLCASSLSPTGVNTGELFFGEGSRLTVL.

This clonotype was seen ten or more times. The CDR3 is CSVRILNQPQHF. For the CDR3, the DNA is TGCAGCGTCCGGATCCTAAATCAGCCCCAGCATTTT. The rearrangement uses TRBV29-1 and TRBJ1-5; no definite D call. The V gene lost 6 bases and the J gene lost 4 bases, with 10 bases spanning the gap. The CDR3 totals 12 residues. From germline, CDR1 is SQVTM and CDR2 ANQGSEA.

This clonotype was observed at least ten times. The rearrangement uses TRBV6-1 and TRBJ2-1, with a possible D match to TRBD2 (6 bases). There are 14 residues in the CDR3. Trimming stripped 7 bases from V and 6 bases from J, with 16 bases between. Germline CDR1 reads MNHNS; CDR2 reads SASEGT. CDR3 DNA sequence: TGTGCCAGCACCCTCCTGGGGGGAGCCAATGAGCAGTTCTTC. Translation: CASTLLGGANEQFF.

This clonotype was counted ten times or more. The chain uses TRBV28 and TRBJ1-5; D uncertain. Trimming took off 6 bases at V and 7 bases at J, with 22 bases between the two ends. Germline CDR1 and CDR2: MDHEN and SYDVKM. The CDR3 loop spans 16 amino acids. CDR3 amino acids: CASSSPGHGRRQPQHF. The CDR3 bases are TGTGCCAGCAGCTCCCCGGGCCATGGACGAAGGCAGCCCCAGCATTTT.

This clonotype was observed at least ten times. This rearrangement joins TRBV6-1 to TRBJ1-4; the D gene is possibly TRBD1 (6 bases). This CDR3 is 14 amino acids long. Germline lookup yields CDR1 MNHNS and CDR2 SASEGT. V was trimmed by 6 bases and J by 6 bases, leaving 14 bases between them. CDR3 protein: CASRSRDTYEKLFF. In DNA, the CDR3 is TGTGCCAGCAGAAGCCGGGACACGTATGAAAAACTGTTTTTT.